The T cell receptor (beta chain) under discussion was sequenced for a study of technical replicates of blood from a few donors. Libraries were prepared by immunoSEQ multiplex PCR; TCRdb keeps only in-frame clonotypes and omits some of them. This table has approximately 70,000 clones, 95% to 96% appearing once. The ends were cut back, 5 bases at V and 6 bases at J, with 22 bases in the middle. Germline V gene data show CDR1 as SEHNR and CDR2 as FQNEAQ (reference sequence). CDR3 length: 17 amino acids. The source of this sequence is a human donor in good health. V and J are TRBV7-9 and TRBJ1-4, with D possibly matching TRBD1 (6 bases). Sequencing was carried out using T cells isolated from PBMCs. The CDR3 DNA is TGTGCCAGCAGCGAAGAACCGGGACACCTGAGGGATGAAAAACTGTTTTTT. This sequence encodes CASSEEPGHLRDEKLFF. Complete variable domain (other parts from reference TRBV7-9 and TRBJ1-4): DTGVSQNPRHKITKRGQNVTFRCDPISEHNRLYWYRQTLGQGPEFLTYFQNEAQLEKSRLLSDRFSAERPKGSFSTLEIQRTEQGDSAMYLCASSEEPGHLRDEKLFFGSGTQLSVL.